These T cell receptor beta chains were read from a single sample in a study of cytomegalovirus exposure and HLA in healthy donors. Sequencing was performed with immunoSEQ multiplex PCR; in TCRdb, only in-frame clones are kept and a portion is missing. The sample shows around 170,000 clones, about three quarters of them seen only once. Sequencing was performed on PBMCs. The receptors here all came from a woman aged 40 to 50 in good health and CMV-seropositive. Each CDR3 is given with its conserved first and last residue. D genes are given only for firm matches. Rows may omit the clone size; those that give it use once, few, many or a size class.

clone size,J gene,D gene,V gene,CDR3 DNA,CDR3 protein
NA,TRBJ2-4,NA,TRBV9,TGTGCCAGCAGCGTAACCCCGGGTGGCCCCAAAAACATTCAGTACTTC,CASSVTPGGPKNIQYF
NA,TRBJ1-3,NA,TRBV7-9,TGTTCCAGCAGCTTAGCCCTTGGGAGCAGCCCCGGTGCCATATATTTT,CSSSLALGSSPGAIYF
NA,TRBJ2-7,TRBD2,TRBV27,TGTGCCAGCAGTGCCCGGACTAGCGGGGGGGCCATGATACCCTACGAGCAGTACTTC,CASSARTSGGAMIPYEQYF
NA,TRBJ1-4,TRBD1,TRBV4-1,TGCGCCAGCAGCCCCCGGAGACAGGGGTTGTGGGAAAAACTGTTTTTT,CASSPRRQGLWEKLFF
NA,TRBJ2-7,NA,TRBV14,TGTGCCAGCAGCCACCAAAGCCTCCCCTACGAGCAGTACTTC,CASSHQSLPYEQYF
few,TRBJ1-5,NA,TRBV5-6,TGTGCCAGCAGCTTGAACCCGAGTAGCAATCAGCCCCAGCATTTT,CASSLNPSSNQPQHF
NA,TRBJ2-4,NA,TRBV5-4,TGTGCCAGCAGCCCGGCAGCGGAGAACATTCAGTACTTC,CASSPAAENIQYF
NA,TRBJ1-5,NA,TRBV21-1,TGTGCCAGCAGCAAAGTCTGGGTCCTCCCCGGGACAGGGCGTCGGATTGACCAGCCCCAGCATTTT,CASSKVWVLPGTGRRIDQPQHF
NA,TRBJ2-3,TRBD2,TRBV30,TGTGCCTGGACATTCCATCTACTAGCGGGGGGAGCAGATACGCAGTATTTT,CAWTFHLLAGGADTQYF
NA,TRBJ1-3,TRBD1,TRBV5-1,TGCGCCAGCAGGGGGGCCGGGACAGGGGCCGGAAACACCATATATTTT,CASRGAGTGAGNTIYF
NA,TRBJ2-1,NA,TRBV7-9,TGTGCCAGCAGCGCAAGGGGTGAGCAGTTCTTC,CASSARGEQFF
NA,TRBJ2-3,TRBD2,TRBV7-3,TGTGCCAGCAGTTATACATGGACTAGCGGGGGGGATGAAGATACGCAGTATTTT,CASSYTWTSGGDEDTQYF
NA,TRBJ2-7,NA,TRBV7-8,TGTGCCAGCAGCTCCCACACTGCGGTGAGAGAGCAGTACTTC,CASSSHTAVREQYF
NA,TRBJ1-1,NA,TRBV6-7,TGTGCCAGCAAAGCGTACACTGAAGCTTTCTTT,CASKAYTEAFF
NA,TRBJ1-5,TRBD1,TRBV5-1,TGCGCCAGCAGCCCGGACAGGAATCAGCCCCAGCATTTT,CASSPDRNQPQHF
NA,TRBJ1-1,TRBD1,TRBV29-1,TGCAGCGTTGATTCCGTGGGACAGGGGATCACTGAAGCTTTCTTT,CSVDSVGQGITEAFF
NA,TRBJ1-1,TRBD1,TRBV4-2,TGTGCCAGCAGCCAGGGACAGGGGGACACTGAAGCTTTCTTT,CASSQGQGDTEAFF
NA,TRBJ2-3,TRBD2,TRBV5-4,TGTGCCAGCAGCTTGTATGTAGCGGGGAGCACAGATACGCAGTATTTT,CASSLYVAGSTDTQYF
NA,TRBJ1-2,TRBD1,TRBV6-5,TGTGCCAGCAGTTCCGCCCGGGACAGGGTTAACTATGGCTACACCTTC,CASSSARDRVNYGYTF
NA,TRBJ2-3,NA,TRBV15,TGTGCCACCAGCAGTGACACCTTCACAGATACGCAGTATTTT,CATSSDTFTDTQYF
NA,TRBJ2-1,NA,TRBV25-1,TGTGCCAGCAGTGAATCAACGTCAGGGGATTTGGTTAATGAGCAGTTCTTC,CASSESTSGDLVNEQFF
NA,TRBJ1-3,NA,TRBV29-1,TGCAGCGTTGAAGATCACAGGGTTCCTGGAAACACCATATATTTT,CSVEDHRVPGNTIYF
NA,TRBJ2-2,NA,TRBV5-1,TGCGCCAGCAGCTTGTCCCTTACAAACACCGGGGAGCTGTTTTTT,CASSLSLTNTGELFF
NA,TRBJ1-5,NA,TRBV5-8,TGTGCCAGCAGCTGGACAAGAGATCAGCCCCAGCATTTT,CASSWTRDQPQHF
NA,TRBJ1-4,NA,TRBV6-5,TGTGCCAGCAGGCAGTCGGAGGGTGGGGAAAAACTGTTTTTT,CASRQSEGGEKLFF
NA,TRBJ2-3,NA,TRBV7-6,TGTGCCAGCAGCTTATTGGGCGGGGGCACAGATACGCAGTATTTT,CASSLLGGGTDTQYF
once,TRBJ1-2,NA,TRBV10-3,TGTGCCATCTCGATCAGGGGCTACACCTTC,CAISIRGYTF
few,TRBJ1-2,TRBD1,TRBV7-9,TGTGCCAGCAGCTCTACGACAGGGTATTTGGGCGGCTACACCTTC,CASSSTTGYLGGYTF
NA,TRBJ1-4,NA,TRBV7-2,TGTGCCAGCAGCTTAGTTTCAGGGATTAATGAAAAACTGTTTTTT,CASSLVSGINEKLFF
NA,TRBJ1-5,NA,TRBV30,TGTGCCTGGAGTGTGGGCAGGGGATACTATCAGCCCCAGCATTTT,CAWSVGRGYYQPQHF
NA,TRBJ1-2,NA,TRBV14,TGTGCCAGCAGCCCTTGGGGCAGAGAAACTTATGGCTACACCTTC,CASSPWGRETYGYTF
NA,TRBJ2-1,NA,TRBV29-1,TGCAGCGTTGAGAACGGGGAAAGCTCCTACAATGAGCAGTTCTTC,CSVENGESSYNEQFF
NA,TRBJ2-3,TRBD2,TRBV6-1,TGTGCCAGCAGTTGGACTAGCGGGCTTCCGGATACGCAGTATTTT,CASSWTSGLPDTQYF
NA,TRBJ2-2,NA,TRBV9,TGTGCCAGCAGCGTCAGTTTCTTCGGGGAGCTGTTTTTT,CASSVSFFGELFF
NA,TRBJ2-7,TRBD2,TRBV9,TGTGCCGGCAGCGTAGGACCTAGCGGGGGGGCCAACGAGCAGTACTTC,CAGSVGPSGGANEQYF
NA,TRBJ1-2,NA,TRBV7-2,TGTGCCAGCAGCCCAGGGGACGGATCTTATGGCTACACCTTC,CASSPGDGSYGYTF
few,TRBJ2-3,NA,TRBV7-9,TGTGCCAGCAGCCCCTTCACAGATACGCAGTATTTT,CASSPFTDTQYF
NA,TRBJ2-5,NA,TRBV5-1,TGCGCCAGCAGCTTGAGCGGGCGGCGCCAAGAGACCCAGTACTTC,CASSLSGRRQETQYF
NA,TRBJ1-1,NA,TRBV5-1,TGCGCCAGCAGCACACAGGGCGGCACTGAAGCTTTCTTT,CASSTQGGTEAFF
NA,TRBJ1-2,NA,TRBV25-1,TGTGCCAGCAGGGCAGGGATAATCTACACCTTC,CASRAGIIYTF
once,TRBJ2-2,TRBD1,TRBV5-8,TGTGCCAGCAGCCATAGATACCCCAGGGGGCTTAACACCGGGGAGCTGTTTTTT,CASSHRYPRGLNTGELFF
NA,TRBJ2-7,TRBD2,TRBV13,TGTGCCAGCAGCCCGCCCGGGACTAGCGTTTCCTACGAGCAGTACTTC,CASSPPGTSVSYEQYF
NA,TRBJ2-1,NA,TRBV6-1,TGTGCCAGCAGCCCCTACAGCGAGCAGTTCTTC,CASSPYSEQFF
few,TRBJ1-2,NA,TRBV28,TGTGCCAGCAGTTTGATCACAGGCGGCTATGGCTACACCTTC,CASSLITGGYGYTF
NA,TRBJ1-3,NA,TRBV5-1,TGCGCCAGCAGAGAGGGCTCTGGAAACACCATATATTTT,CASREGSGNTIYF
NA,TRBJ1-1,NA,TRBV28,TGTGCCAGCACCCTGCAGGGGAGGGGGACTGAAGCTTTCTTT,CASTLQGRGTEAFF
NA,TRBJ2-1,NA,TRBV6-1,TGTGCCAGCAGTCTCGACAGTGTTTCCTACAATGAGCAGTTCTTC,CASSLDSVSYNEQFF
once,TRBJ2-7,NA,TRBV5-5,TGTGCCAGCAGCTTGAGGGTGCAGGTCGGGACCTACGAGCAGTACTTC,CASSLRVQVGTYEQYF
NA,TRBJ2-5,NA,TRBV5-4,TGTGCCAGCAGCTCCGGGGTAAGACAGGACGTGGAGACCCAGTACTTC,CASSSGVRQDVETQYF
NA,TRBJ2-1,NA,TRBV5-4,TGTGCCAGCAGCTTGGCGATTACAGGGATCGAGCAGTTCTTC,CASSLAITGIEQFF
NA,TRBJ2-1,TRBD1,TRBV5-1,TGCGCCAGCAGCTTAGGGACAGGGATCTCCAATAAGCAGTTCTTC,CASSLGTGISNKQFF
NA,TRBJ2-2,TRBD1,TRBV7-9,TGTTCCAGCAGCTTAGCACGAACAGGGGTCAGCGGGGAGCTGTTTTTT,CSSSLARTGVSGELFF